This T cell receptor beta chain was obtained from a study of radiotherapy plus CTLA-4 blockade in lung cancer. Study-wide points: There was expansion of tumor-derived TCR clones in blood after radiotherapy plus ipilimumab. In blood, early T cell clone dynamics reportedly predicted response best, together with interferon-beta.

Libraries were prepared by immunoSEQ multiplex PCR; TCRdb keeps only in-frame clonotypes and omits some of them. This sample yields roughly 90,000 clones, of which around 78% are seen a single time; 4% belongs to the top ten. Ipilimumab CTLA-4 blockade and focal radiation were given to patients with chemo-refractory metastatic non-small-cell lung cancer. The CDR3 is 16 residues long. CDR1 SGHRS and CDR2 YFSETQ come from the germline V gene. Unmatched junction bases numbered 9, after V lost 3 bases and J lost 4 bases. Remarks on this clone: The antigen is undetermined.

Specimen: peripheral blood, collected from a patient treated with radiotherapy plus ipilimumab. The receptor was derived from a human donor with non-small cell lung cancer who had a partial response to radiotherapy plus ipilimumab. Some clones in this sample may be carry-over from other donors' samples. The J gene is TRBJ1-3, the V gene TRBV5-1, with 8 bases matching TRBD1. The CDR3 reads CASSSSGTGEGNTIYF. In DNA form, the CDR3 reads TGCGCCAGCAGCTCCTCCGGGACAGGAGAAGGAAACACCATATATTTT.